This T cell receptor beta chain appears in the sequencing data of a study of T cell responses to AZD1222 COVID-19 vaccine. Produced via immunoSEQ multiplex PCR; TCRdb's table is partial and in-frame only. The data hold roughly 150,000 clones, with around nine tenths observed a single time. The CDR3 is 14 residues long. The germline V and J ends were trimmed by 4 bases and 6 bases, with 11 bases remaining between them. Germline CDR1 is KGHDR and CDR2 is SFDVKD. The TCR originated in an adult in good health. V is TRBV24-1 and J is TRBJ2-2; no clear D gene. The sequenced sample was peripheral blood, obtained on day 0 of AZD1222 vaccination. The CDR3 spells CATSDRLLPGELFF. The CDR3 nucleotides are TGTGCCACCAGTGACAGACTTCTTCCCGGGGAGCTGTTTTTT.